The clone carrying this T cell receptor (beta chain) has more than one count but fewer than ten. What it recognizes is unknown. This entry comes from a study of vaccination and CD4 T cells after COVID-19. Cultured CD4+ T cells had their DNA profiled by the Oncomine TCR Beta short-read assay. In TCRdb, the PCR reads were re-called with MiXCR into one record per CDR3 protein. This sample yields tens of thousands of distinct CDR3 sequences, of which 25% to 30% are seen a single time; 7% to 7.5% belongs to the top ten. Time point: late sampling 161 to 241 days after vaccination in a few convalescent patients. Treatment described: roughly 10-day PBMC culture with coronavirus spike peptide pools or control peptides (ViraFEST assay). Study outcomes and limitations: Vaccine-specific clones in convalescent patients were spike mono-reactive in 304 of 307 cases.

This CDR3 region has 13 residues. The germline CDR1 and CDR2 sequences are KGHDR and SFDVKD. V shed 7 bases, J shed 5 bases, and the junction held 3 bases outside the gene matches. The receptor was derived from a human donor who had recovered from COVID-19. Material: CD4+ T cells from blood, cultured in vitro, obtained about 7 months after SARS-CoV-2 vaccination. This chain joins TRBV24-1 and TRBJ2-3, with 9 bases identical to TRBD1. The chain's CDR3 is CATRRTGEDTQYF. DNA for the CDR3: TGTGCCACCAGGAGGACAGGGGAAGATACGCAGTATTTT.